Listed here is a single T cell receptor (beta chain). Its antigen remains unidentified. The gene symbols are mouse symbols. The CDR3 end falls 1 residue outside the read, so it is completed with the germline J gene. The sample belongs to a study of tissue T cells after allogeneic stem cell transplantation. The table came from immunoSEQ multiplex PCR; TCRdb's copy has only in-frame clones and leaves some out. The sample has thousands of clones, about 48% seen once; the top ten hold approximately 5%. Time point: mouse harvest day 7 after allogeneic transplant. Mouse grafts combined 10^7 T-cell-depleted bone marrow cells with 10^6 splenic CD5+ T cells. This mouse GVHD model was MHC-mismatched B6 to BALB/c, profiled day 7 or 14. V dropped 2 bases and J dropped 7; count of bases not matched to a gene: 3. There are 14 residues in the CDR3. Germline V gene lookup returns CDR1 FNHDT and CDR2 SITEND (reference sequence).

Study conclusions and caveats: Few T cell clones were shared across patients, but motif clusters showed tissue-specific shared signatures. TCR repertoires tracked anatomic similarity, regardless of disease or transplant status. Sampling depth was limited, and the cohort was small and clinically varied.

The TCR sequence derives from a female BALB/c mouse given C57BL/6 T cells with graft-versus-host disease after an allogeneic hematopoietic cell transplant. The sequencing sample was made of gut tissue. The chain joins TRBV19 to TRBJ1-4; 9 bases match TRBD1. Partial CDR3 DNA: TGTGCCAGCAGTATCACAGGGGGCATCGAAAGATTATTT. Residues: CASSITGGIERLF. The entire CDR3 is CASSITGGIERLFF.